These T cell receptor beta chains were read from a single sample in a study of Ad26.COV2.S vaccination and SARS-CoV-2 variants. This table comes from immunoSEQ multiplex PCR, and its TCRdb copy is limited to in-frame clones, with some not included. The sample gives 350,000 to 400,000 clones, approximately 90% of which show up once; 1.9% is in the top ten. This specimen was peripheral blood, taken in a trial of Ad26.COV2.S vaccine versus placebo. These receptors were taken from a person aged 18-65 years who received the Ad26.COV2.S COVID-19 vaccine or a placebo. CDR3s include the opening cysteine and the closing phenylalanine or tryptophan. The D gene is left open where the match is weak. A row's size may be missing; if present it is once, few, many or a size class.

size: .; J: TRBJ2-5; V: TRBV4-1; D: .; CDR3: CASSQDLSYYEETQYF; DNA: TGCGCCAGCAGCCAAGATTTGTCCTACTACGAAGAAACCCAGTACTTC
size: .; J: TRBJ2-7; V: TRBV7-2; D: .; CDR3: CASSPRRGRSYEQYF; DNA: TGTGCCAGCAGCCCCCGTCGGGGACGATCCTACGAGCAGTACTTC
size: once; J: TRBJ1-1; V: TRBV5-1; D: .; CDR3: CASSLAGIQDTEAFF; DNA: TGCGCCAGCAGCTTGGCAGGGATCCAGGACACTGAAGCTTTCTTT
size: .; J: TRBJ1-4; V: TRBV6-7; D: TRBD1; CDR3: CASSTQGAGYEKLFF; DNA: TGTGCCAGCAGTACCCAGGGGGCGGGCTATGAAAAACTGTTTTTT
size: .; J: TRBJ2-5; V: TRBV5-4; D: TRBD1; CDR3: CASSLEGDRGRRETQYF; DNA: TGTGCCAGCAGCTTGGAGGGTGACAGGGGGCGAAGGGAGACCCAGTACTTC
size: .; J: TRBJ2-3; V: TRBV7-2; D: .; CDR3: CASSTLIGTLGTDTQYF; DNA: TGTGCCAGCAGCACCCTTATCGGGACGCTCGGCACAGATACGCAGTATTTT
size: once; J: TRBJ1-1; V: TRBV5-5; D: TRBD1; CDR3: CASSLEPQGGRNTEAFF; DNA: TGTGCCAGCAGCTTGGAGCCCCAAGGGGGCCGGAACACTGAAGCTTTCTTT
size: .; J: TRBJ2-5; V: TRBV7-9; D: TRBD2; CDR3: CASSSQVAGGETQYF; DNA: TGTGCCAGCAGCTCCCAGGTAGCGGGAGGGGAGACCCAGTACTTC
size: .; J: TRBJ1-2; V: TRBV19; D: .; CDR3: CASSQTPGAGYTF; DNA: TGTGCCAGTAGTCAAACCCCGGGAGCTGGCTACACCTTC
size: .; J: TRBJ2-7; V: TRBV28; D: TRBD2; CDR3: CASSPGLAVTYEQYF; DNA: TGTGCCAGCAGTCCGGGACTAGCGGTCACTTACGAGCAGTACTTC
size: .; J: TRBJ2-3; V: TRBV12-3/TRBV12-4; D: .; CDR3: CASGAPNLHTQYF; DNA: TGTGCCAGCGGGGCACCCAATTTGCATACGCAGTATTTT
size: .; J: TRBJ2-5; V: TRBV7-9; D: TRBD2; CDR3: CASTPAGGDGETQYF; DNA: TGTGCCAGCACCCCAGCGGGAGGGGACGGGGAGACCCAGTACTTC
size: .; J: TRBJ2-4; V: TRBV4-2; D: .; CDR3: CASSQVGIQYF; DNA: TGTGCCAGCAGCCAAGTAGGCATTCAGTACTTC
size: .; J: TRBJ2-7; V: TRBV5-4; D: .; CDR3: CASSSRLSGARIYEQYF; DNA: TGTGCCAGCAGCTCCCGTCTTTCAGGGGCACGAATCTACGAGCAGTACTTC
size: .; J: TRBJ2-7; V: TRBV28; D: .; CDR3: CASSSQGTPAAYEQYF; DNA: TGTGCCAGCAGTTCCCAGGGGACTCCCGCGGCCTACGAGCAGTACTTC
size: .; J: TRBJ2-5; V: TRBV5-4; D: TRBD1; CDR3: CASSDRQGAWETQYF; DNA: TGTGCCAGCAGCGATAGACAGGGGGCGTGGGAGACCCAGTACTTC
size: .; J: TRBJ1-2; V: TRBV30; D: TRBD1; CDR3: CAWSSGQVWDGYTF; DNA: TGTGCCTGGAGTTCCGGACAGGTTTGGGATGGCTACACCTTC
size: .; J: TRBJ2-5; V: TRBV5-6; D: .; CDR3: CASSWGTGQETQYF; DNA: TGTGCCAGCAGCTGGGGGACCGGACAAGAGACCCAGTACTTC
size: .; J: TRBJ2-2; V: TRBV5-1; D: .; CDR3: CASTMTGRGNTGELFF; DNA: TGCGCCAGCACCATGACGGGCAGGGGTAACACCGGGGAGCTGTTTTTT
size: .; J: TRBJ2-3; V: TRBV27; D: .; CDR3: CASSFLPTDTQYF; DNA: TGTGCCAGCAGTTTCCTCCCCACAGATACGCAGTATTTT
size: .; J: TRBJ1-1; V: TRBV10-2; D: .; CDR3: CASSESRGGNTEAFF; DNA: TGCGCCAGCAGTGAGTCCCGGGGGGGGAACACTGAAGCTTTCTTT
size: .; J: TRBJ2-1; V: TRBV18; D: TRBD1; CDR3: CASSLPGQGSDEQFF; DNA: TGTGCCAGCTCGCTTCCGGGACAGGGGAGCGATGAGCAGTTCTTC
size: .; J: TRBJ2-1; V: TRBV7-2; D: TRBD1; CDR3: CASSPGTGHYNEQFF; DNA: TGTGCCAGCAGCCCTGGGACAGGGCACTACAATGAGCAGTTCTTC
size: .; J: TRBJ2-2; V: TRBV30; D: .; CDR3: CACPESKNTGELFF; DNA: TGTGCCTGCCCCGAATCAAAGAACACCGGGGAGCTGTTTTTT
size: .; J: TRBJ2-3; V: TRBV7-2; D: TRBD2; CDR3: CASSLDPGLAGGADTQYF; DNA: TGTGCCAGCAGCTTAGACCCTGGACTAGCGGGGGGGGCAGATACGCAGTATTTT
size: once; J: TRBJ2-3; V: TRBV6-2/TRBV6-3; D: TRBD2; CDR3: CASSYSYGRASDTQYF; DNA: TGTGCCAGCAGTTACTCGTACGGGAGGGCTTCGGATACGCAGTATTTT
size: .; J: TRBJ1-1; V: TRBV5-6; D: .; CDR3: CASSADQNTEAFF; DNA: TGTGCCAGCAGCGCGGACCAGAACACTGAAGCTTTCTTT
size: .; J: TRBJ1-1; V: TRBV25-1; D: .; CDR3: CASRMGGIEAFF; DNA: TGTGCCAGCAGGATGGGAGGGATTGAAGCTTTCTTT
size: .; J: TRBJ2-2; V: TRBV11-2; D: TRBD2; CDR3: CASSSASGRASPGELFF; DNA: TGTGCCAGCAGCTCGGCCAGCGGGAGGGCTTCGCCCGGGGAGCTGTTTTTT